The 2 T cell receptor beta chains given below trace back to one sample, sequenced in a study of long-term antiretroviral therapy in people with HIV. The authors ran the immunoSEQ assay, v3.0, at survey level. Clones were read by immunoSEQ multiplex PCR, and TCRdb kept only the in-frame ones, dropping some. Of about 30,000 clones listed, roughly nine tenths are singletons. Sequenced here: unsorted PBMCs, sampled approximately 5 years before starting antiretroviral therapy. These receptor sequences come from a man in his forties or fifties with HIV.

V and J are TRBV6-6 and TRBJ2-2; D gene unclear. Germline-derived CDR1 and CDR2 are MNHNY and SVGAGI (reference sequence). The CDR3 sequence is 13 residues long. Deletions cut 2 bases from V and 1 base from J, with 2 bases between. CDR3 region: CASSYLNTGELFF. CDR3 DNA sequence: TGTGCCAGCAGTTACCTGAACACCGGGGAGCTGTTTTTT.

The chain employs TRBV7-9 and TRBJ2-7; possible D gene TRBD1, 5 bases. The CDR3 has 13 residues. Germline lookup yields CDR1 SEHNR and CDR2 FQNEAQ (reference sequence). The V gene lost 5 bases and the J gene lost 5 bases, with 13 bases spanning the gap. CDR3 sequence: CASSTRAGNEQYF. The CDR3, as DNA: TGTGCCAGCAGCACCAGGGCAGGGAACGAGCAGTACTTC.